This is a list of T cell receptor beta chains from one sample in a study of blood T cell repertoires in COVID-19. Here immunoSEQ multiplex PCR was the method, and the copy in TCRdb shows in-frame clones only, minus some. The profile shows 200,000 to 250,000 clones, 85% to 90% of them singletons. Sequenced: PBMCs or T cells enriched from blood (not recorded which). The receptors come from a man aged 25-45 years who had recovered from COVID-19. Both conserved end residues are part of each CDR3. D genes are given only for firm matches. Some rows mark clone size as missing; the rest say once, few, many or name a class of expanded clone.

j_call: TRBJ1-2
v_call: TRBV10-3
clone_size: NA
d_call: NA
cdr3_nt: TGTGCCATCAGTGAACAGGGCGCTAACTATGGCTACACCTTC
cdr3_aa: CAISEQGANYGYTF

j_call: TRBJ1-3
v_call: TRBV14
clone_size: NA
d_call: TRBD1
cdr3_nt: TGTGCCAGCAGCCAGGACTGGACAGGGGACACCATATATTTT
cdr3_aa: CASSQDWTGDTIYF

j_call: TRBJ2-7
v_call: TRBV10-3
clone_size: once
d_call: TRBD1
cdr3_nt: TGTGCCATCAGGGACGATACAGGGGCCTACGAGCAGTACTTC
cdr3_aa: CAIRDDTGAYEQYF

j_call: TRBJ2-3
v_call: TRBV6-5
clone_size: NA
d_call: TRBD1
cdr3_nt: TGTGCCAGCAGTTCGACAGGGTTAGGGGATACGCAGTATTTT
cdr3_aa: CASSSTGLGDTQYF

j_call: TRBJ2-5
v_call: TRBV5-1
clone_size: NA
d_call: TRBD2
cdr3_nt: TGCGCCAGCAGCTTGGCCCCTAGCGGGGGCGTTGAGACCCAGTACTTC
cdr3_aa: CASSLAPSGGVETQYF

j_call: TRBJ2-7
v_call: TRBV5-1
clone_size: NA
d_call: TRBD1
cdr3_nt: TGCGCCAGCGGAAGGACAGGGACCTACGAGCAGTACTTC
cdr3_aa: CASGRTGTYEQYF

j_call: TRBJ2-2
v_call: TRBV7-2
clone_size: NA
d_call: TRBD2
cdr3_nt: TGTGCCAGCAGCCCTAGCGGAATAGACACCGGGGAGCTGTTTTTT
cdr3_aa: CASSPSGIDTGELFF

j_call: TRBJ2-2
v_call: TRBV28
clone_size: NA
d_call: TRBD1
cdr3_nt: TGTGCCAGCACCCTTGCCGACAGGGGGCGAAAAATGTCCGGGGAGCTGTTTTTT
cdr3_aa: CASTLADRGRKMSGELFF

j_call: TRBJ2-1
v_call: TRBV9
clone_size: NA
d_call: TRBD1
cdr3_nt: TGTGCCAGCAGCGCAAGGAAAACAGGGGGCGTCGATGAGCAGTTCTTC
cdr3_aa: CASSARKTGGVDEQFF

j_call: TRBJ1-1
v_call: TRBV4-1
clone_size: NA
d_call: NA
cdr3_nt: TGCGCCAGCAGCCAAGTGGGACACAAGAACACTGAAGCTTTCTTT
cdr3_aa: CASSQVGHKNTEAFF

j_call: TRBJ2-2
v_call: TRBV19
clone_size: few
d_call: NA
cdr3_nt: TGTGCCAGTAGTATTTGGCAGGGACTTACCGGGGAGCTGTTTTTT
cdr3_aa: CASSIWQGLTGELFF

j_call: TRBJ2-6
v_call: TRBV5-6
clone_size: NA
d_call: TRBD1
cdr3_nt: TGTGCCAGCAGCGCGGGACAGGGTTACGGGGCCAACGTCCTGACTTTC
cdr3_aa: CASSAGQGYGANVLTF

j_call: TRBJ2-1
v_call: TRBV11-2
clone_size: once
d_call: TRBD1
cdr3_nt: TGTGCCAGCAGCTTACGGGGACAGTACAATGAGCAGTTCTTC
cdr3_aa: CASSLRGQYNEQFF

j_call: TRBJ2-7
v_call: TRBV9
clone_size: NA
d_call: TRBD1
cdr3_nt: TGTGCCAGCAGCGCCACCGGGGGGACAGGGGCTGAGCAGTACTTC
cdr3_aa: CASSATGGTGAEQYF

j_call: TRBJ2-1
v_call: TRBV6-4
clone_size: NA
d_call: TRBD2
cdr3_nt: TGTGCCAGCAGCCAGCTAGCGGGGGTCTACAATGAGCAGTTCTTC
cdr3_aa: CASSQLAGVYNEQFF

j_call: TRBJ2-3
v_call: TRBV9
clone_size: NA
d_call: TRBD2
cdr3_nt: TGTGCCAGCAGCGATGACCCGGGACTAGCTAGCACAGATACGCAGTATTTT
cdr3_aa: CASSDDPGLASTDTQYF

j_call: TRBJ2-2
v_call: TRBV6-5
clone_size: NA
d_call: NA
cdr3_nt: TGTGCCAGCAGTTACGCGGGGTGGAGTGGAACCGGGGAGCTGTTTTTT
cdr3_aa: CASSYAGWSGTGELFF

j_call: TRBJ1-1
v_call: TRBV5-1
clone_size: once
d_call: TRBD1
cdr3_nt: TGCGCCAGCAGCGTAAAGATCGGGACAGGGGGCACTAGGGACACTGAAGCTTTCTTT
cdr3_aa: CASSVKIGTGGTRDTEAFF

j_call: TRBJ1-5
v_call: TRBV9
clone_size: NA
d_call: TRBD1
cdr3_nt: TGTGCCAGCAGCGTAGATGGACAGGGAAGGCAGCCCCAGCATTTT
cdr3_aa: CASSVDGQGRQPQHF

j_call: TRBJ2-1
v_call: TRBV11-2
clone_size: NA
d_call: TRBD2
cdr3_nt: TGTGCCAGCAGCTTAGATCTTCGACTAGCGGGAGGGGGCGAGCAGTTCTTC
cdr3_aa: CASSLDLRLAGGGEQFF

j_call: TRBJ2-2
v_call: TRBV7-2
clone_size: once
d_call: NA
cdr3_nt: TGTGCCAGCAGCCCCAAGACAGGCACCGGGGAGCTGTTTTTT
cdr3_aa: CASSPKTGTGELFF

j_call: TRBJ1-2
v_call: TRBV24-1
clone_size: NA
d_call: NA
cdr3_nt: TGTGCCACCAGTATTGTGCTCCTGGGGCGGTACTTTGAGGATGGCTACACCTTC
cdr3_aa: CATSIVLLGRYFEDGYTF

j_call: TRBJ1-2
v_call: TRBV5-6
clone_size: NA
d_call: TRBD1
cdr3_nt: TGTGCCAGCAGCTTGGACGACAGGGTTGGTGGCTACACCTTC
cdr3_aa: CASSLDDRVGGYTF

j_call: TRBJ1-2
v_call: TRBV30
clone_size: few
d_call: TRBD1
cdr3_nt: TGTGCCTGGGTAGGGACAGGGGCCGGCTACACCTTC
cdr3_aa: CAWVGTGAGYTF

j_call: TRBJ2-7
v_call: TRBV7-2
clone_size: few
d_call: TRBD1
cdr3_nt: TGTGCCAGCAGCTTAGGTGGGACAGGGAGCTACGAGCAGTACTTC
cdr3_aa: CASSLGGTGSYEQYF

j_call: TRBJ2-1
v_call: TRBV28
clone_size: NA
d_call: TRBD2
cdr3_nt: TGTGCCAGCAGGGGCGGTACTAGCGGGAGTTACAATGAGCAGTTCTTC
cdr3_aa: CASRGGTSGSYNEQFF

j_call: TRBJ1-2
v_call: TRBV2
clone_size: NA
d_call: NA
cdr3_nt: TGTGCCAGCCGGGGAGCAGGGGCAATGTATGGCTACACCTTC
cdr3_aa: CASRGAGAMYGYTF

j_call: TRBJ2-1
v_call: TRBV5-4
clone_size: few
d_call: TRBD2
cdr3_nt: TGTGCCAGCAGCGGCCGGGGGGGCTCCTACAATGAGCAGTTCTTC
cdr3_aa: CASSGRGGSYNEQFF

j_call: TRBJ2-7
v_call: TRBV5-4
clone_size: NA
d_call: TRBD2
cdr3_nt: TGTGCCAGCAGCTTGGCTAGCGGGCAAGCCTACGAGCAGTACTTC
cdr3_aa: CASSLASGQAYEQYF

j_call: TRBJ2-5
v_call: TRBV6-1
clone_size: NA
d_call: TRBD1
cdr3_nt: TGTGCCAGCAGGGAAGACAGGGGGCGAGAGACCCAGTACTTC
cdr3_aa: CASREDRGRETQYF

j_call: TRBJ2-1
v_call: TRBV5-1
clone_size: NA
d_call: NA
cdr3_nt: TGCGCCAGCAGGGAAAGACAGGCATCCTACAATGAGCAGTTCTTC
cdr3_aa: CASRERQASYNEQFF

j_call: TRBJ1-1
v_call: TRBV5-1
clone_size: NA
d_call: NA
cdr3_nt: TGCGCCAGCAGCCCACTGGGGCCGAACACTGAAGCTTTCTTT
cdr3_aa: CASSPLGPNTEAFF

j_call: TRBJ2-7
v_call: TRBV24-1
clone_size: NA
d_call: TRBD1
cdr3_nt: TGTGCCACCAGTGATCCGCGAGGGACAGAACCCTACGAGCAGTACTTC
cdr3_aa: CATSDPRGTEPYEQYF

j_call: TRBJ1-2
v_call: TRBV30
clone_size: NA
d_call: NA
cdr3_nt: TGTGCCTGGACCGGGGGGGGGTTTGGCTACACCTTC
cdr3_aa: CAWTGGGFGYTF

j_call: TRBJ2-2
v_call: TRBV19
clone_size: NA
d_call: NA
cdr3_nt: TGTGCCAGTAGTATTGAGACCGGGGAGCTGTTTTTT
cdr3_aa: CASSIETGELFF

j_call: TRBJ2-2
v_call: TRBV11-2
clone_size: once
d_call: NA
cdr3_nt: TGTGCCAGCAGCCCGCCCGGGACAACTAACACCGGGGAGCTGTTTTTT
cdr3_aa: CASSPPGTTNTGELFF

j_call: TRBJ1-5
v_call: TRBV7-2
clone_size: once
d_call: TRBD1
cdr3_nt: TGTGCCAGCAGCTTATTGGGACAGAGCAATCAGCCCCAGCATTTT
cdr3_aa: CASSLLGQSNQPQHF

j_call: TRBJ1-6
v_call: TRBV10-3
clone_size: NA
d_call: TRBD1
cdr3_nt: TGTGCCACTCGAAAAGGGACAGATAATTCACCCCTCCACTTT
cdr3_aa: CATRKGTDNSPLHF

j_call: TRBJ1-6
v_call: TRBV24-1
clone_size: NA
d_call: TRBD1
cdr3_nt: TGTGCCCCCTGCAGGGGGAGCTCCTATAATTCACCCCTCCACTTT
cdr3_aa: CAPCRGSSYNSPLHF

j_call: TRBJ2-5
v_call: TRBV6-4
clone_size: NA
d_call: TRBD2
cdr3_nt: TGTGCCAGCAGTGACCCGGGACTAGCGGGAGGGCCGCCCCAAGAGACCCAGTACTTC
cdr3_aa: CASSDPGLAGGPPQETQYF

j_call: TRBJ2-3
v_call: TRBV18
clone_size: NA
d_call: NA
cdr3_nt: TGTGCCAGCTCACCACTTTCCGGGGTCAACACAGATACGCAGTATTTT
cdr3_aa: CASSPLSGVNTDTQYF

j_call: TRBJ1-2
v_call: TRBV19
clone_size: NA
d_call: TRBD1
cdr3_nt: TGTGCCAGTAGAAAAACGGGACAGGGGGCCCTCTATGGCTACACCTTC
cdr3_aa: CASRKTGQGALYGYTF